A selection of T cell receptor beta chains follows, all from one sample in a study of OX40 agonist ivuxolimab in advanced cancers. Only in-frame clones appear in the TCRdb table, and some are missing; sequencing was by immunoSEQ multiplex PCR. The sample holds 30,000 to 40,000 clones, around nine tenths seen once. The source material was CD4+ or CD8+ T cells sorted from blood, sampled in a trial of the OX40 agonist ivuxolimab. The receptors derive from an adult with an advanced solid tumor such as melanoma, head and neck, liver or kidney cancer. CDR3s include the opening cysteine and the closing phenylalanine or tryptophan. The D gene is left open where the match is weak. Clone size is shown for a subset of rows, as once, few, many or a class of expanded clone.

.	.	TRBV15	TRBJ1-3	CATSRDLTVSGNTIYF	TGTGCCACCAGCAGAGATTTAACCGTCTCTGGAAACACCATATATTTT
.	TRBD1	TRBV27	TRBJ2-3	CASSSPGGWERTDTQYF	TGTGCCAGCAGTTCCCCAGGGGGATGGGAGCGCACAGATACGCAGTATTTT
once	TRBD1	TRBV18	TRBJ1-4	CASSITQGDSNEKLFF	TGTGCCAGCTCAATAACACAGGGGGACTCTAATGAAAAACTGTTTTTT
once	.	TRBV28	TRBJ1-1	CASSSLALGQKNTEAFF	TGTGCCAGCAGTTCCCTCGCACTAGGACAGAAGAACACTGAAGCTTTCTTT
.	.	TRBV9	TRBJ1-2	CASSVRNADSAGYTF	TGTGCCAGCAGCGTAAGAAACGCTGATTCTGCTGGCTACACCTTC
.	TRBD1	TRBV7-2	TRBJ1-3	CASSPDRVANTIYF	TGTGCCAGCAGCCCTGACAGGGTTGCAAACACCATATATTTT
.	.	TRBV6-5	TRBJ1-1	CASSYGSLAEAFF	TGTGCCAGCAGTTACGGGAGTTTGGCTGAAGCTTTCTTT
.	TRBD1	TRBV15	TRBJ1-4	CATSGTGSNEKLFF	TGTGCCACCAGCGGGACAGGCTCTAATGAAAAACTGTTTTTT
.	.	TRBV7-3	TRBJ2-1	CASSFQSGGFNEQFF	TGTGCCAGCAGCTTCCAGAGTGGGGGTTTCAATGAGCAGTTCTTC
.	.	TRBV7-2	TRBJ1-2	CASSLSGYGYTF	TGTGCCAGCAGCTTGTCCGGGTATGGCTACACCTTC
.	.	TRBV11-3	TRBJ2-7	CASSLSGGSYEQYF	TGTGCCAGCAGCCTCTCCGGGGGCTCCTACGAGCAGTACTTC
.	.	TRBV5-6	TRBJ1-6	CASSLGRSFSPLHF	TGTGCCAGCAGCTTGGGACGTAGCTTTTCACCCCTCCACTTT
.	.	TRBV6-6	TRBJ1-1	CASTKYTKPTEAFF	TGTGCCAGCACGAAATACACCAAACCCACTGAAGCTTTCTTT
.	.	TRBV7-2	TRBJ2-1	CASSLRRQSKNEQFF	TGTGCCAGCAGCCTCCGCAGGCAGTCGAAGAATGAGCAGTTCTTC
.	.	TRBV5-4	TRBJ2-7	CASSLRGRSYEQYF	TGTGCCAGCAGCTTGCGAGGCAGAAGCTACGAGCAGTACTTC
.	.	TRBV10-3	TRBJ2-1	CAISLSYNEQFF	TGTGCCATCAGCCTCTCCTACAATGAGCAGTTCTTC
.	.	TRBV11-1	TRBJ2-1	CASRRVYNEQFF	TGTGCCAGCAGAAGGGTATACAATGAGCAGTTCTTC
.	.	TRBV7-9	TRBJ1-2	CASSSFRTRTYGYTF	TGTGCCAGCAGCTCTTTTAGGACCCGGACCTATGGCTACACCTTC
.	.	TRBV4-1	TRBJ1-1	CASSQDDHVDTEAFF	TGCGCCAGCAGCCAAGATGACCATGTGGACACTGAAGCTTTCTTT
.	.	TRBV7-3	TRBJ2-3	CASSTPQSDTQYF	TGTGCCAGCAGCACGCCCCAGTCAGATACGCAGTATTTT
.	TRBD1	TRBV7-2	TRBJ1-5	CASSRGTAEGQPQHF	TGTGCCAGCAGCCGGGGGACAGCTGAAGGTCAGCCCCAGCATTTT
.	.	TRBV6-1	TRBJ1-5	CASSEGGSQPQHF	TGTGCCAGCAGTGAAGGAGGTAGTCAGCCCCAGCATTTT
.	.	TRBV5-1	TRBJ2-7	CASSRSQIYEQYF	TGCGCCAGCAGCCGGAGCCAGATCTACGAGCAGTACTTC
.	.	TRBV11-3	TRBJ2-1	CASSTGGNYNEQFF	TGTGCCAGCTCGACTGGGGGGAACTACAATGAGCAGTTCTTC
.	.	TRBV19	TRBJ1-4	CASSILEEEKLFF	TGTGCCAGTAGTATTCTAGAGGAGGAAAAACTGTTTTTT
.	TRBD2	TRBV7-2	TRBJ2-2	CASSLGTSGGPRGELFF	TGTGCCAGCAGCTTAGGGACTAGCGGGGGGCCACGCGGGGAGCTGTTTTTT
.	.	TRBV30	TRBJ1-5	CAWSVHFTDLDSHF	TGTGCCTGGAGTGTACACTTTACGGACCTGGACTCGCATTTT
once	.	TRBV6-1	TRBJ2-7	CASSKVRMEGYEQYF	TGTGCCAGCAGTAAGGTGCGGATGGAGGGTTACGAGCAGTACTTC
.	.	TRBV5-1	TRBJ2-2	CASSFARGNTGELFF	TGCGCCAGCAGCTTTGCGAGGGGAAACACCGGGGAGCTGTTTTTT
few	.	TRBV29-1	TRBJ2-2	CSVDRGGTGELFF	TGCAGCGTTGACAGGGGGGGCACCGGGGAGCTGTTTTTT
.	TRBD1	TRBV27	TRBJ1-1	CASRRQGVVTEAFF	TGTGCCAGCAGACGACAGGGGGTGGTGACTGAAGCTTTCTTT
.	TRBD1	TRBV6-6	TRBJ2-5	CASSSIDRGQETQYF	TGTGCCAGCAGTAGTATTGACAGGGGGCAGGAGACCCAGTACTTC
.	.	TRBV5-4	TRBJ1-1	CASSIQQARGAEAFF	TGTGCCAGCAGCATACAACAGGCCCGAGGCGCTGAAGCTTTCTTT
.	TRBD1	TRBV7-9	TRBJ1-2	CASSRTRGTGYGYTF	TGTGCCAGCAGCCGCACAAGGGGGACAGGCTATGGCTACACCTTC
once	.	TRBV7-9	TRBJ1-1	CASSLGGLNTEAFF	TGTGCCAGCAGCTTAGGTGGTCTGAACACTGAAGCTTTCTTT
.	TRBD1	TRBV7-6	TRBJ2-1	CASSPNTPGQPNNEQFF	TGTGCCAGCAGCCCCAATACGCCGGGACAGCCCAACAATGAGCAGTTCTTC
.	.	TRBV2	TRBJ1-5	CASSGGTARNQPQHF	TGTGCCAGCAGTGGCGGTACAGCCCGGAATCAGCCCCAGCATTTT
.	TRBD1	TRBV9	TRBJ2-4	CASSGTGGSDIQYF	TGTGCCAGCAGCGGAACAGGGGGTAGTGACATTCAGTACTTC
.	.	TRBV10-3	TRBJ2-1	CTISEQGYNEQFF	TGTACCATCAGTGAACAGGGATACAATGAGCAGTTCTTC
.	TRBD1	TRBV18	TRBJ1-6	CASSPQSGTGVGNSPLHF	TGTGCCAGCTCACCACAGTCTGGGACAGGGGTCGGTAATTCACCCCTCCACTTT
.	.	TRBV5-1	TRBJ2-3	CASTTTGFDTDTQYF	TGCGCCAGCACCACCACAGGGTTTGACACAGATACGCAGTATTTT
.	TRBD1	TRBV9	TRBJ1-1	CASSAGQGLAEAFF	TGTGCCAGCAGCGCGGGACAGGGGTTAGCTGAAGCTTTCTTT
.	.	TRBV7-2	TRBJ2-1	CASSLRGRDGDEQFF	TGTGCCAGCAGCTTAAGGGGGAGGGACGGGGATGAGCAGTTCTTC
.	.	TRBV20-1	TRBJ2-5	CRGGQETQYF	TGCCGAGGGGGCCAAGAGACCCAGTACTTC
.	.	TRBV13	TRBJ2-3	CASSSRGTLWADTQYF	TGTGCCAGCAGCTCCCGTGGGACCTTATGGGCAGATACGCAGTATTTT
.	.	TRBV5-4	TRBJ1-2	CASSGRQTIYGYTF	TGTGCCAGCAGCGGCCGACAGACAATCTATGGCTACACCTTC
.	.	TRBV2	TRBJ2-1	CASGRDNTYNEQFF	TGTGCCAGCGGACGGGACAACACCTACAATGAGCAGTTCTTC
.	.	TRBV6-1	TRBJ1-2	CASSSYGYTF	TGTGCCAGCTCGAGCTATGGCTACACCTTC
.	.	TRBV4-1	TRBJ2-6	CASRGSLGLSGANVLTF	TGCGCCAGCAGGGGCTCCCTGGGTCTCTCTGGGGCCAACGTCCTGACTTTC